This entry lists 7 T cell receptor beta chains sequenced from one sample in a study of shared clonotypes between healthy human individuals. Produced via immunoSEQ multiplex PCR; TCRdb's table is partial and in-frame only. Of about 1.4 million clones listed, around 97% are singletons. Sequenced input: naive CD4+ T cells sorted from blood. Documented subset: CD45RA+ positively selected. Receptor source: a man in his thirties or forties in good health.

The V gene is TRBV2, the J gene TRBJ2-5; D might be TRBD2 (6 bases). With 8 bases removed from V and 3 bases from J, the gap between germline ends came to 16 bases. Looked up from germline, CDR1 is SNHLY and CDR2 is FYNNEI. The CDR3 contains 14 residues. CDR3: CASWAGGSEETQYF. The CDR3 nucleotides are TGTGCCAGCTGGGCTGGAGGGTCGGAAGAGACCCAGTACTTC.

The rearrangement links TRBV25-1 to TRBJ2-1, with 10 nucleotides matching TRBD1. This CDR3 is built from 16 residues. V dropped 2 bases and J dropped 9; count of bases not matched to a gene: 10. Germline V CDR1 and CDR2: MGHDK, SYGVNS. CDR3 coding DNA: TGTGCCAGCAGTGAAGCCGGGACAGGGGATAGGAGTGAGCAGTTCTTC. Protein: CASSEAGTGDRSEQFF.

The CDR3 loop reads CASSSAGTSGADTQYF. The CDR3 nucleotides read TGTGCCAGCAGCTCCGCCGGGACTAGCGGAGCAGATACGCAGTATTTT. The J gene is TRBJ2-3, the V gene TRBV7-2, with TRBD2 matching over 11 bases. This CDR3 is built from 16 residues. Germline CDR1 and CDR2: SGHTA and FQGNSA. V lost 4 bases, J lost 4 bases, and 7 bases stayed unmatched.

This chain connects TRBV5-1 to TRBJ2-7, with D tentatively TRBD1 (6 bases). Germline CDR1 and CDR2: SGHRS and YFSETQ. The CDR3 loop spans 15 amino acids. V lost 0 bases and J lost 5, with 15 bases in between. The chain's CDR3 is CASSLGRGGGNEQYF. The CDR3 nucleotides are TGCGCCAGCAGCTTGGGGAGAGGGGGTGGCAACGAGCAGTACTTC.

V usage is TRBV19 and J usage is TRBJ1-3, with D possibly TRBD1 on 6 matching bases. This CDR3 contains 15 residues. The germline V and J ends were trimmed by 4 bases and 1 base, with 11 bases remaining between them. Germline V gene sequence: CDR1 LNHDA, CDR2 SQIVND (reference sequence). In nucleotides, the CDR3 is TGTGCCAGTAGTACGAGAGGACAGTCTGGAAACACCATATATTTT. Translated: CASSTRGQSGNTIYF.

The V and J genes are TRBV28 and TRBJ2-7, with D possibly called TRBD1 or TRBD2 (5 bases each). The CDR3 is 15 amino acids. Germline V gives CDR1 MDHEN, CDR2 SYDVKM. Trimming took off 7 bases at V and 3 bases at J, with 19 bases between the two ends. The CDR3: CASTPRDPGIYEQYF. The DNA for the CDR3 is TGTGCCAGCACCCCCCGGGACCCAGGGATCTACGAGCAGTACTTC.

This rearrangement joins TRBV9 to TRBJ2-5; D perhaps matches TRBD1 (6 bases). The CDR3 runs 15 residues. Germline CDR1 and CDR2: SGDLS and YYNGEE. V lost 0 bases, J lost 5 bases, and 14 bases lay in between. The CDR3 sequence: CASSVVGTSRETQYF. CDR3 DNA sequence: TGTGCCAGCAGCGTAGTAGGGACATCCAGGGAGACCCAGTACTTC. The variable domain in full, completed from reference TRBV9 and TRBJ2-5, reads DSGVTQTPKHLITATGQRVTLRCSPRSGDLSVYWYQQSLDQGLQFLIQYYNGEERAKGNILERFSAQQFPDLHSELNLSSLELGDSALYFCASSVVGTSRETQYFGPGTRLLVL.